Given below is one TCR beta chain in context. What it binds is not known. CDR3 length: 13 residues. Per germline, CDR1 SQVTM and CDR2 ANQGSEA. The ends were cut back, 4 bases at V and 1 base at J, with 11 bases in the middle. Combining a sample-barcoded 5' primer with a J-beta primer mix, a second PCR ran for about 6 to 12 cycles. Each cDNA was tagged by a template-switch adaptor containing 12 random nucleotides. A single record per CDR3 protein comes from TCRdb applying MiXCR to the 5' RACE reads. Of 450,000 to 600,000 distinct CDR3 sequences listed, approximately 26% are singletons. The record originates from a study of blood T cells in healthy people across ages. General study findings and limits: It was held that diversity estimates obtained from one million T cells represented underestimates.

The same specimen was also included in a second study, on T cells of mothers and their children. That report notes: Amplification in the second PCR used the M1S primer, which added sample barcodes and 2-4 random nucleotides.

V gene TRBV29-1 combines with J gene TRBJ2-7, with D maybe TRBD2 (6 bases). This receptor was obtained from a boy aged 2-9 years in good health. Sequencing was performed on blood. The CDR3 bases are TGCAGCGTTGCGGGGGACGCATCCTACGAGCAGTACTTC. This gives the protein CSVAGDASYEQYF.